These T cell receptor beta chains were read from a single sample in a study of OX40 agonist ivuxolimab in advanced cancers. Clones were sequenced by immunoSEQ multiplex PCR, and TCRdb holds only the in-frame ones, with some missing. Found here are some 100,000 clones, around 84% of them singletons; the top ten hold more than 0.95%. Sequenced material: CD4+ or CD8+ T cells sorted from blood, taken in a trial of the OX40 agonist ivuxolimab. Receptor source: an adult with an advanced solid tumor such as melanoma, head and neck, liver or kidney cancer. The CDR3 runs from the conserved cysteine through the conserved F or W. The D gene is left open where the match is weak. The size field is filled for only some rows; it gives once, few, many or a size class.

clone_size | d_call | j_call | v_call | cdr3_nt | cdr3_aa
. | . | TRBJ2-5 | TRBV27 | TGTGCCAGCAGCCTTTCAGGGGGGGAGACCCAGTACTTC | CASSLSGGETQYF
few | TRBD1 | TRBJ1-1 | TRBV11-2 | TGTGCCAGCAGCCCGAGACAGGGATATAACACTGAAGCTTTCTTT | CASSPRQGYNTEAFF
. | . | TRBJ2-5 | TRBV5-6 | TGTGCCAGCAGCAGCCAGGGGAGCGGAGAGACCCAGTACTTC | CASSSQGSGETQYF
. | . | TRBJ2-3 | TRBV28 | TGTGCCAGCAGTTTCCCGGGGTGGCAACCGGATACGCAGTATTTT | CASSFPGWQPDTQYF
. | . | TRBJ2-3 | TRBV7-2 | TGTGCCAGCAGCTTAGGAGCGGTCCGGGATACGCAGTATTTT | CASSLGAVRDTQYF
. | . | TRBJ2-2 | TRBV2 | TGTGCCAGCAGTGTGGGTCTGAACACCGGGGAGCTGTTTTTT | CASSVGLNTGELFF
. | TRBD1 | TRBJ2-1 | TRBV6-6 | TGTGCCAGCAGTTACGAGGGACAGTCCTACAATGAGCAGTTCTTC | CASSYEGQSYNEQFF
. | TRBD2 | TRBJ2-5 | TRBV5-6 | TGTGCCAGCAGTACCGGGACTAGAGGTTCAGAGACCCAGTACTTC | CASSTGTRGSETQYF
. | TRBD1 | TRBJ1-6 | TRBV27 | TGTGCCAGCAGTTCATCCTCTAAACAGGGGGTTAATTCACCCCTCCACTTT | CASSSSSKQGVNSPLHF
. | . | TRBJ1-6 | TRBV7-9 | TGTGCCAGCAGCTTAGAGATAGAGGGGAATTCACCCCTCCACTTT | CASSLEIEGNSPLHF
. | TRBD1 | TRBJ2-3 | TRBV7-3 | TGTGCCAGCAGCTTAACGGGACAGGGGACAGATACGCAGTATTTT | CASSLTGQGTDTQYF
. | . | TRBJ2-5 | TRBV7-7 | TGTGCCAGCAGCTTAGGAGGAACGGAACAAGAGACCCAGTACTTC | CASSLGGTEQETQYF
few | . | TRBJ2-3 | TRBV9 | TGTGCCAGCAGCGTAGTTGGGGATGGAACAGATACGCAGTATTTT | CASSVVGDGTDTQYF
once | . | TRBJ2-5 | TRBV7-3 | TGTGCCAGCAGCTTAAGCGGGGCGGTCCAAGAGACCCAGTACTTC | CASSLSGAVQETQYF
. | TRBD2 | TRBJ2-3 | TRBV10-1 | TGCGCCAGCAGTGTCGCGGGGGAGTCAGATACGCAGTATTTT | CASSVAGESDTQYF
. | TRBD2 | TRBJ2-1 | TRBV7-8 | TGTGCCAGCAGCATCGGGACTAGCGGGGGGACTCGGTCCTACAATGAGCAGTTCTTC | CASSIGTSGGTRSYNEQFF
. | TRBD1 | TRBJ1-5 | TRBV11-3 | TGTGCCAGCAGCTTGTCGGGGACAGGGGATCAGCCCCAGCATTTT | CASSLSGTGDQPQHF
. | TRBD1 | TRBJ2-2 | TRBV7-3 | TGTGCCAGCAGCTTTCGACAGGGGGCGGACACCGGGGAGCTGTTTTTT | CASSFRQGADTGELFF
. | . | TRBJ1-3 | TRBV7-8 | TGTGCCAGCAGCTTAGTGCAGGGTGGAAACACCATATATTTT | CASSLVQGGNTIYF
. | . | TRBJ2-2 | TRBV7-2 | TGTGCCAGCAGCTACCTCGTGAACACCGGGGAGCTGTTTTTT | CASSYLVNTGELFF
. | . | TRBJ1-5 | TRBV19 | TGTGCCAGTAGTATAGTTGTTAACACACATAGCAATCAGCCCCAGCATTTT | CASSIVVNTHSNQPQHF
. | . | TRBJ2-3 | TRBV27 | TGTGCCAGCGGTGTTTATCGGACAGATACGCAGTATTTT | CASGVYRTDTQYF
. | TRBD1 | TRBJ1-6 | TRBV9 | TGTGCCAGCAGCCCGATCGACAGGGACTCACCCCTCCACTTT | CASSPIDRDSPLHF
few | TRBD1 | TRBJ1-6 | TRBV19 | TGTGCCACCCAGGACAGGGGAAGGAATTCACCCCTCCACTTT | CATQDRGRNSPLHF
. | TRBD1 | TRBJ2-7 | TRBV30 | TGTGCCTGGGGGGACAGGGGGCTTGGCGAGCAGTACTTC | CAWGDRGLGEQYF
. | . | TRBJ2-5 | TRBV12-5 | TGTGCTAGTGGTTTTATTGATAGAGAGACCCAGTACTTC | CASGFIDRETQYF
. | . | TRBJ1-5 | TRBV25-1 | TGTGCCAGCAGTGACCGAGATCAGCCCCAGCATTTT | CASSDRDQPQHF
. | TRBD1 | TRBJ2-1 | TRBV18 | TGTGCCAGCTCAACCGGACAGGGGTCCTACAATGAGCAGTTCTTC | CASSTGQGSYNEQFF
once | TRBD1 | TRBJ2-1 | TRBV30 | TGTGCCTTAAAGACAGGGCTAGGCTCCTACAATGAGCAGTTCTTC | CALKTGLGSYNEQFF
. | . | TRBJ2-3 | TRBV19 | TGTGCCAGTAGTATGGGGGGAGGCACAGATACGCAGTATTTT | CASSMGGGTDTQYF
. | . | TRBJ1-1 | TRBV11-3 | TGTGCCAGCAGCTTAACAAGGAACACTGAAGCTTTCTTT | CASSLTRNTEAFF
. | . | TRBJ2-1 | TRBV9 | TGTGCCAGCAGCCCGGGGGTAGGCGGGTACAATGAGCAGTTCTTC | CASSPGVGGYNEQFF